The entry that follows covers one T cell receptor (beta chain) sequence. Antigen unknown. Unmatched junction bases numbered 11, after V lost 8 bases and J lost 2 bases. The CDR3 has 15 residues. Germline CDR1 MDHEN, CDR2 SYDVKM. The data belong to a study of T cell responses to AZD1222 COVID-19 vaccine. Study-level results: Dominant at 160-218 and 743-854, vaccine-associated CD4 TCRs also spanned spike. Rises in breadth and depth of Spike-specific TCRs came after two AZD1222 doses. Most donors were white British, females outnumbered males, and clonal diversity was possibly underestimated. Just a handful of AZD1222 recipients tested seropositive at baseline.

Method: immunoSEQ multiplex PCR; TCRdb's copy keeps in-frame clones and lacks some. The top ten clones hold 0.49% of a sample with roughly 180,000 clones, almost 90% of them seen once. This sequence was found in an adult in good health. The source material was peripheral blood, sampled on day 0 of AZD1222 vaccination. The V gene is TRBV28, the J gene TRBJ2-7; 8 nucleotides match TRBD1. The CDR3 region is CASLADRGYPYEQYF. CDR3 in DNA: TGTGCCAGCCTTGCCGACAGGGGTTACCCCTACGAGCAGTACTTC. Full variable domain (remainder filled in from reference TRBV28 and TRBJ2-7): DVKVTQSSRYLVKRTGEKVFLECVQDMDHENMFWYRQDPGLGLRLIYFSYDVKMKEKGDIPEGYSVSREKKERFSLILESASTNQTSMYLCASLADRGYPYEQYFGPGTRLTVT.